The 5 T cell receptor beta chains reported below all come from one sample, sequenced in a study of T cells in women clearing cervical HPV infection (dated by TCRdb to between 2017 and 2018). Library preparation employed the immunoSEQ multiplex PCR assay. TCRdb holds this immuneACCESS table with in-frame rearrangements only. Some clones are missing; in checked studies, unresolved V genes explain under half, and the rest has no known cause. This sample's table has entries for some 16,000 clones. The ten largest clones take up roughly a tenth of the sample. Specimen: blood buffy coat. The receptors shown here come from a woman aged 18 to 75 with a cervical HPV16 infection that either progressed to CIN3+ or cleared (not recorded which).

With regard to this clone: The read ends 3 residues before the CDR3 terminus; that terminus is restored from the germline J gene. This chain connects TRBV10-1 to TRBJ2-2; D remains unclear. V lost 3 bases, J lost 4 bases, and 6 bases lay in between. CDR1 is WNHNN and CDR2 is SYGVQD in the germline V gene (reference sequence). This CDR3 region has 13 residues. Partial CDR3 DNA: TGCGCCAGCAGTGACGAGCTCACCGGGGAG. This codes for CASSDELTGE. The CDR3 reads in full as CASSDELTGELFF.

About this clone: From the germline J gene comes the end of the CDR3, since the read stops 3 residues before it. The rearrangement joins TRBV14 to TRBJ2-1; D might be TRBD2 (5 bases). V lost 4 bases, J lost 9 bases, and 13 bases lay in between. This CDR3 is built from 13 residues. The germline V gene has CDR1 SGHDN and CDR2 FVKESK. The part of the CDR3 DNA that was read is TGTGCCAGCAGCCCCCAAACTAGGGTTGAG. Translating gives CASSPQTRVE. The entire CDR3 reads CASSPQTRVEQFF. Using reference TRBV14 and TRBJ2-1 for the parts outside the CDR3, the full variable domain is EAGVTQFPSHSVIEKGQTVTLRCDPISGHDNLYWYRRVMGKEIKFLLHFVKESKQDESGMPNNRFLAERTGGTYSTLKVQPAELEDSGVYFCASSPQTRVEQFFGPGTRLTVL.

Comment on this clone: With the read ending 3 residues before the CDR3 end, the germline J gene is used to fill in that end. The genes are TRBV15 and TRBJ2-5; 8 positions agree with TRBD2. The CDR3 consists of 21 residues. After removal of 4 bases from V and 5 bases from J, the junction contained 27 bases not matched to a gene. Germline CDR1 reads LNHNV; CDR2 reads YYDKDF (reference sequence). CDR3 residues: CATSTPAGGSGVPRGGETQYF. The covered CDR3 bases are TGTGCCACCAGCACCCCTGCGGGAGGTAGCGGGGTCCCCCGGGGTGGGGAGACC.

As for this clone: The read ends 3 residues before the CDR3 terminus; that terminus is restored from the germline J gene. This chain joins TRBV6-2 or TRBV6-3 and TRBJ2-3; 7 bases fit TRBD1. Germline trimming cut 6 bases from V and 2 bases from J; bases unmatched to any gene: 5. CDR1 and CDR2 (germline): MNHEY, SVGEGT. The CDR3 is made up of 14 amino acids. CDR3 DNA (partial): TGTGCCAGCAGCAGACAGGGTTCCACAGATACG. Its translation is CASSRQGSTDT. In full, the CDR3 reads CASSRQGSTDTQYF.

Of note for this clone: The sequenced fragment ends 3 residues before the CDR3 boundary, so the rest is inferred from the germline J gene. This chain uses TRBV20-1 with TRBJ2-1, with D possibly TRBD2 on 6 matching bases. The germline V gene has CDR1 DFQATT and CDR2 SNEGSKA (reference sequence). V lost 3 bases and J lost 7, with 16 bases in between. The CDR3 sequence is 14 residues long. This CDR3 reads CSASNGGTVNEQFF. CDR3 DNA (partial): TGCAGTGCTAGTAACGGGGGAACGGTAAATGAG.